These T cell receptor beta chains were read from a single sample in a study of blood T cell repertoires in COVID-19. Repertoires were generated with immunoSEQ multiplex PCR, while TCRdb's copy carries only in-frame clones and drops some. This sample carries 270,000 or so clones, approximately 87% of them seen once, and the ten largest clones take approximately 12%. Sequences were obtained from peripheral blood. These TCRs come from a woman aged 25 to 39 with COVID-19, enrolled during active disease. CDR3s include the opening cysteine and the closing phenylalanine or tryptophan. Fields, in order: J gene, D gene, V gene, CDR3 length, clone size, CDR3 DNA, CDR3 protein. The D gene is left open where the match is weak. Rows may omit the clone size; those that give it use once, few, many or a size class.

TRBJ2-5 | TRBD2 | TRBV2 | 13 | - | TGTGCCAGCAGCGGGGGGGCCGGAGAGACCCAGTACTTC | CASSGGAGETQYF
TRBJ1-2 | - | TRBV9 | 13 | - | TGTGCCAGCAGCTCGAGCACCGATTATGGCTACACCTTC | CASSSSTDYGYTF
TRBJ2-1 | - | TRBV4-2 | 14 | - | TGTGCCAGCAGCCCAGCAACAGGGTACAATGAGCAGTTCTTC | CASSPATGYNEQFF
TRBJ1-1 | TRBD1 | TRBV6-2/TRBV6-3 | 16 | - | TGTGCCAGCAGTTACCCTAGGACAGGTTTCGACACTGAAGCTTTCTTT | CASSYPRTGFDTEAFF
TRBJ2-3 | TRBD1 | TRBV23-1 | 11 | - | TGCGCCCTTGACAGGGGTGATACGCAGTATTTT | CALDRGDTQYF
TRBJ1-5 | - | TRBV6-4 | 16 | - | TGTGCCAGCAGCCCGCACCCCGCACAGGGAAATCAGCCCCAGCATTTT | CASSPHPAQGNQPQHF
TRBJ1-6 | - | TRBV9 | 15 | - | TGTGCCAGCAGCGTAACGCCAGGCTTAAATTCACCCCTCCACTTT | CASSVTPGLNSPLHF
TRBJ1-5 | TRBD1 | TRBV19 | 14 | - | TGTGCCACCGGGACAGGGGTTAGCAATCAGCCCCAGCATTTT | CATGTGVSNQPQHF
TRBJ2-1 | - | TRBV4-1 | 15 | - | TGCGCCAGCAGCCATTGGGAGGGGGGAAGGTATGAGCAGTTCTTC | CASSHWEGGRYEQFF
TRBJ2-5 | TRBD2 | TRBV7-2 | 17 | - | TGTGCCAGCAGCTTAGAGGGACTAGCGGGGGGAGGAGAGACCCAGTACTTC | CASSLEGLAGGGETQYF
TRBJ1-4 | - | TRBV30 | 15 | many | TGTGCCTGGAGTGTACAGGCGGGGGCTAATGAAAAACTGTTTTTT | CAWSVQAGANEKLFF
TRBJ2-5 | - | TRBV6-6 | 12 | once | TGTGCCAGTAGAGCGGCGCAAGAGACCCAGTACTTC | CASRAAQETQYF
TRBJ2-3 | - | TRBV2 | 14 | - | TGTGCCAGCAGTGAAAAGCGGGTCACAGATACGCAGTATTTT | CASSEKRVTDTQYF
TRBJ1-3 | - | TRBV27 | 13 | - | TGTGCCACTGGGGTAGCGGGTGGAAACACCATATATTTT | CATGVAGGNTIYF
TRBJ1-3 | - | TRBV18 | 15 | - | TGTGCCAGCTCACCCGCCCGGGTCTCTGGAAACACCATATATTTT | CASSPARVSGNTIYF
TRBJ2-1 | TRBD1 | TRBV3-1/TRBV3-2 | 15 | - | TGTGCCAGCAGCCAGGGGACAGAAATGTACAATGAGCAGTTCTTC | CASSQGTEMYNEQFF
TRBJ2-1 | - | TRBV3-1/TRBV3-2 | 15 | - | TGTGCCAGCAGCAACGGGACTGCCGTATACAATGAGCAGTTCTTC | CASSNGTAVYNEQFF
TRBJ2-7 | TRBD1 | TRBV5-1 | 14 | - | TGCGCCAGCAGCCGCACCGGACAGGGCTACGAGCAGTACTTC | CASSRTGQGYEQYF
TRBJ2-5 | TRBD2 | TRBV9 | 17 | - | TGTGCCAGCAGCGTAGACCCTGCGGGAGCCGTAAAAGAGACCCAGTACTTC | CASSVDPAGAVKETQYF
TRBJ1-4 | - | TRBV4-1 | 16 | - | TGCGCCAGCAGCCCCCCTAGATTAGAGAGGAATGAAAAACTGTTTTTT | CASSPPRLERNEKLFF
TRBJ2-7 | - | TRBV27 | 14 | - | TGTGCCAGCAGTGCAGACCGCGGTTCTAACGAGCAGTACTTC | CASSADRGSNEQYF
TRBJ2-4 | TRBD1 | TRBV5-8 | 17 | - | TGTGCCAGCAGCTGGTCGGGCAGGGGGAAAGCCAAAAACATTCAGTACTTC | CASSWSGRGKAKNIQYF
TRBJ2-7 | - | TRBV12-3/TRBV12-4 | 13 | - | TGTGCCAGCGGGATTGGAATCGCGGGAGAGCAGTACTTC | CASGIGIAGEQYF
TRBJ2-3 | TRBD2 | TRBV10-3 | 16 | - | TGTGCCATCAGTGAGAAGGGACTAGCGGATACAGATACGCAGTATTTT | CAISEKGLADTDTQYF
TRBJ1-2 | - | TRBV10-1 | 15 | once | TGCGCCAGCAGTGAGCGTGTTGGAGATCCTCGGGGCTACACCTTC | CASSERVGDPRGYTF
TRBJ2-1 | - | TRBV18 | 15 | - | TGTGCCAGCTCACCATCAGGGGTGGAACGCAATGAGCAGTTCTTC | CASSPSGVERNEQFF
TRBJ1-6 | TRBD1 | TRBV7-8 | 15 | - | TGTGCCAGCAGCCAAAGACAGGGGTATAATTCACCCCTCCACTTT | CASSQRQGYNSPLHF
TRBJ2-1 | - | TRBV6-1 | 14 | - | TGTGCCAGCAGTGAGCCTGAGGGAGCCAATGAGCAGTTCTTC | CASSEPEGANEQFF
TRBJ1-1 | - | TRBV6-1 | 15 | once | TGTGCCAGCCGACTCCGGGACATCAAGAACACTGAAGCTTTCTTT | CASRLRDIKNTEAFF
TRBJ1-4 | TRBD1 | TRBV5-1 | 14 | - | TGCGCCAGCAGCTTTGGGACAGGGATTGAAAAACTGTTTTTT | CASSFGTGIEKLFF
TRBJ2-7 | - | TRBV19 | 13 | once | TGTGCCAGTAGTTGGGACAACACCTACGAGCAGTACTTC | CASSWDNTYEQYF
TRBJ1-2 | TRBD1 | TRBV6-5 | 16 | - | TGTGCCAGCAGTTACCACGCCCTGGACAGGTCCCTGGGCTACACCTTC | CASSYHALDRSLGYTF
TRBJ2-6 | - | TRBV11-2 | 14 | - | TGTGCCGAACCCGAGGGTTCTGGGGCCAACGTCCTGACTTTC | CAEPEGSGANVLTF
TRBJ1-2 | TRBD1 | TRBV2 | 13 | once | TGTGCCAGACAGGGGCCGGGGAGCTATGGCTACACCTTC | CARQGPGSYGYTF
TRBJ2-3 | - | TRBV5-4 | 12 | - | TGTGCCAGCAGCTGGGGGCCAGATACGCAGTATTTT | CASSWGPDTQYF
TRBJ2-1 | TRBD2 | TRBV6-4 | 14 | - | TGTGCCAGCAGTGAAGAGACTAGCGGGGATGAGCAGTTCTTC | CASSEETSGDEQFF
TRBJ1-5 | - | TRBV5-6 | 14 | - | TGTGCCAGCAGCTTGGCAGGGTACCATCAGCCCCAGCATTTT | CASSLAGYHQPQHF
TRBJ2-7 | - | TRBV6-5 | 14 | - | TGTGCCAGCAGGGGGGACTCAACCCCCTACGAGCAGTACTTC | CASRGDSTPYEQYF
TRBJ2-2 | - | TRBV11-3 | 14 | - | TGTGCCAGCAGCCTGGGACAGAACACCGGGGAGCTGTTTTTT | CASSLGQNTGELFF
TRBJ1-2 | - | TRBV12-3/TRBV12-4 | 13 | - | TGTGCCAGCAGTCTCGACAGGATCTATGGCTACACCTTC | CASSLDRIYGYTF
TRBJ1-2 | TRBD1 | TRBV29-1 | 12 | - | TGCAGCGTCCTGACAGGGAGCTATGGCTACACCTTC | CSVLTGSYGYTF
TRBJ2-7 | - | TRBV7-2 | 14 | - | TGTGCCAGCAGCTTAGATCCTAGCGCCGGCGAGCAGTACTTC | CASSLDPSAGEQYF
TRBJ1-1 | TRBD1 | TRBV6-5 | 15 | - | TGTGCCAGCAGAACTCAGGACAGGGCGAACACTGAAGCTTTCTTT | CASRTQDRANTEAFF
TRBJ2-7 | TRBD1 | TRBV7-9 | 12 | - | TGTGCCAGTCAGGACAGGGGGAACGAGCAGTACTTC | CASQDRGNEQYF
TRBJ2-7 | - | TRBV7-9 | 14 | - | TGTGCCAGCAGCCTCCTCGGGAAGGCCTACGAGCAGTACTTC | CASSLLGKAYEQYF
TRBJ2-3 | - | TRBV28 | 13 | many | TGTGCCAGCGGGAGGTCATGGTCAGATACGCAGTATTTT | CASGRSWSDTQYF
TRBJ1-1 | - | TRBV5-1 | 13 | - | TGCGCCAGCAGCTTCACAGGGAGAACTGAAGCTTTCTTT | CASSFTGRTEAFF
TRBJ1-5 | TRBD1 | TRBV5-6 | 14 | - | TGTGCCAGCAGCCGACAGGGTATACGCCAGCCCCAGCATTTT | CASSRQGIRQPQHF
TRBJ2-6 | - | TRBV19 | 18 | - | TGTGCCAGTAGTATAGTATGGGACACCTACTCTGGGGCCAACGTCCTGACTTTC | CASSIVWDTYSGANVLTF
TRBJ2-7 | - | TRBV10-2 | 14 | - | TGCGCCAGCAGAAGTGAACAGGGTTCCTACGAGCAGTACTTC | CASRSEQGSYEQYF
TRBJ1-5 | - | TRBV28 | 14 | - | TGTGCCAGCAGTTTGGGAGGTAGCAATCAGCCCCAGCATTTT | CASSLGGSNQPQHF
TRBJ2-7 | TRBD1 | TRBV5-4 | 13 | - | TGTGCCAGCAGCCCGGACAGGGCAGCCGAGCAGTACTTC | CASSPDRAAEQYF
TRBJ2-2 | TRBD1 | TRBV7-9 | 15 | - | TGTGCCGCCAGCGGGACAGGGGTAGGCACCGGGGAGCTGTTTTTT | CAASGTGVGTGELFF
TRBJ2-7 | TRBD1 | TRBV5-1 | 14 | - | TGCGCCAGCACCCGGGACAGCCCTTTCTACGAGCAGTACTTC | CASTRDSPFYEQYF
TRBJ1-1 | TRBD1 | TRBV5-1 | 17 | few | TGCGCCAGCAGCTGGTTCTCTCCCGGGACAGTCGACACTGAAGCTTTCTTT | CASSWFSPGTVDTEAFF
TRBJ1-1 | - | TRBV5-5 | 16 | - | TGTGCCAGCAGCTTGGGACAGCCCAGGGGGAACACTGAAGCTTTCTTT | CASSLGQPRGNTEAFF
TRBJ2-3 | - | TRBV2 | 18 | - | TGTGCCAGCAGAATCGAGCGCAGAAGTCGGCACGTCGCAGATACGCAGTATTTT | CASRIERRSRHVADTQYF